This T cell receptor beta chain was identified in a study of blood T cell repertoires in COVID-19 (dated by TCRdb to about 2020). For context, the study as a whole: Collaborator samples came from the United States, Italy and Spain and covered acute and convalescent phases of COVID-19. Deeply sampled blood TCRbeta repertoires from subjects exposed to, actively infected with, or recovered from COVID-19 were included in the dataset. A de-identified subject ID, COVID-19 status, age in years and sex were almost always included in the sample metadata. The samples were drawn from the first 160 participants of the ongoing ImmuneRACE study and from roughly 1,300 subjects provided by 6 global collaborators. The material from the prospective study consisted of cDNA or gDNA derived from T cells, B-cell-depleted T cells, or PBMCs. Where available, HLA class I and class II types were taken from metadata supplied by the sample provider and were not determined by assay-based typing. The repertoires were made available in a free public database intended to serve as a resource for research on the immune response to SARS-CoV-2. Summary of the overall study and its limitations: The amount of clinical and demographic metadata varied by source and participant and was provided uncurated.

The collaborating institutions used their own protocols to collect whole blood in K2EDTA tubes. Collaborator samples were shipped for TCRbeta analysis as frozen whole blood, isolated PBMCs, or DNA extracted from either sample type. TCRbeta CDR3 regions were amplified from genomic DNA by means of the immunoSEQ Assay, a bias-controlled multiplex PCR. As for how the authors treated the data: Within the assay, amplification of reference gene primers was used to estimate how many nucleated cells each sample contained. Sequence reads were collapsed and filtered to measure the absolute abundance of every unique TCRbeta CDR3 rearrangement. For each sample, productive Simpson clonality was calculated by taking the square root of Simpson's diversity index across productive rearrangements. TCRdb's version of the immuneACCESS table is confined to in-frame rearrangements and falls short of the full clone set. An unresolved V gene accounts for under half of the shortfall where checked; the remainder is of unknown origin. V, J and clone size reflect that table, while D and trimming were determined from the DNA. Present in this sample are 250,000 or so clones, roughly 84% of which were seen just once. The ten largest clones capture 4% to 4.5% of the sample.

V lost 5 bases and J lost 2 bases, and the count of bases not matched to a germline gene is 5. From the cysteine up to the phenylalanine, the CDR3 has a length of 15 residues. Left in the record is the CDR3 DNA by itself, 45 bases read in frame from the first base. CDR1 LNHDA and CDR2 SQIVND are derived from the germline V gene (reference sequence). Points on this clone: The clone's antigen remains unknown. No clone much larger than this one lies a single base away; base qualities are absent.

Material for sequencing was peripheral blood. Rearrangement joined TRBV19 to TRBJ1-5; a stretch of 8 junction bases matches TRBD1. The sequence came from a man between 60 and 75 years old with acute or convalescent COVID-19. The CDR3 reads CASSLEDRGNQPQHF. The nucleotides are TGTGCCAGTAGTCTGGAGGACAGGGGCAATCAGCCCCAGCATTTT.